This T cell receptor beta chain originates from a study of blood T cell repertoires in COVID-19. The method was immunoSEQ multiplex PCR; TCRdb's version includes in-frame clones alone and lacks a portion of them. The sample carries about 230,000 clones, 81% recorded once. Only a few counts were recorded for this clone. Germline values: CDR1 SGHKS, CDR2 YYEKEE (reference sequence). V lost 1 base and J lost 2, with 11 bases in between. The length of the CDR3 is 15 residues. This TCR was sampled from a woman of 80 years or more with acute or convalescent COVID-19. The sample comprised peripheral blood. V gene TRBV5-5 combines with J gene TRBJ2-3, with D uncertain. CDR3 in amino acids: CASSLLSGITDTQYF. CDR3 bases: TGTGCCAGCAGCTTGTTATCAGGTATCACAGATACGCAGTATTTT.